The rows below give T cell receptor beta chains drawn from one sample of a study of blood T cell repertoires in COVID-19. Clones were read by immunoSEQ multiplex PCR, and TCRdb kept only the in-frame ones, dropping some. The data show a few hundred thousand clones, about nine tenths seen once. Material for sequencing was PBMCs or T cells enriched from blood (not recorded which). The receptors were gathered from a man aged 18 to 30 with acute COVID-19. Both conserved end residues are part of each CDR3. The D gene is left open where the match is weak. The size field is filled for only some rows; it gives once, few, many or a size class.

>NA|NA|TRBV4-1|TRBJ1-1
CATTGGNTEAFF
TGCGCCACCACGGGAGGGAACACTGAAGCTTTCTTT
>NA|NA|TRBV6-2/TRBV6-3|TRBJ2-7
CASSLPLPYEQYF
TGTGCCAGCAGTCTCCCTCTACCTTACGAGCAGTACTTC
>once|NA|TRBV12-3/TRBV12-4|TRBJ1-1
CASSLYSNTEAFF
TGTGCCAGCAGCCTTTACTCGAACACTGAAGCTTTCTTT
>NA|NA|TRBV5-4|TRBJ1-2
CASSLGDFYGYTF
TGTGCCAGCAGCTTGGGAGATTTCTATGGCTACACCTTC
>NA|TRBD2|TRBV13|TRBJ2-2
CASSLTPPGTSDTGELFF
TGTGCCAGCAGCCTTACACCGCCCGGGACTAGTGATACCGGGGAGCTGTTTTTT
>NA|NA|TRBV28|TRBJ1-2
CATGGVRVVHGYTF
TGTGCCACGGGAGGGGTCCGGGTTGTTCATGGCTACACCTTC
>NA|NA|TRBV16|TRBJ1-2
CASSYGQGADGYTF
TGTGCCAGCAGCTATGGACAAGGGGCGGATGGCTACACCTTC
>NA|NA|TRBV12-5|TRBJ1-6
CASGFWQNNSPLHF
TGTGCTAGTGGTTTTTGGCAGAATAATTCACCCCTCCACTTT
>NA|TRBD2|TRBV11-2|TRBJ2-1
CASSFLADAYNEQFF
TGTGCCAGCAGCTTCCTAGCGGATGCCTACAATGAGCAGTTCTTC
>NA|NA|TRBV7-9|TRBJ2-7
CASSLGGHPKAYEQYF
TGTGCCAGCAGCTTAGGGGGACACCCTAAGGCCTACGAGCAGTACTTC
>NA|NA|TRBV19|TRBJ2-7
CASSIARSSYEQYF
TGTGCCAGTAGTATCGCACGGAGCTCCTACGAGCAGTACTTC